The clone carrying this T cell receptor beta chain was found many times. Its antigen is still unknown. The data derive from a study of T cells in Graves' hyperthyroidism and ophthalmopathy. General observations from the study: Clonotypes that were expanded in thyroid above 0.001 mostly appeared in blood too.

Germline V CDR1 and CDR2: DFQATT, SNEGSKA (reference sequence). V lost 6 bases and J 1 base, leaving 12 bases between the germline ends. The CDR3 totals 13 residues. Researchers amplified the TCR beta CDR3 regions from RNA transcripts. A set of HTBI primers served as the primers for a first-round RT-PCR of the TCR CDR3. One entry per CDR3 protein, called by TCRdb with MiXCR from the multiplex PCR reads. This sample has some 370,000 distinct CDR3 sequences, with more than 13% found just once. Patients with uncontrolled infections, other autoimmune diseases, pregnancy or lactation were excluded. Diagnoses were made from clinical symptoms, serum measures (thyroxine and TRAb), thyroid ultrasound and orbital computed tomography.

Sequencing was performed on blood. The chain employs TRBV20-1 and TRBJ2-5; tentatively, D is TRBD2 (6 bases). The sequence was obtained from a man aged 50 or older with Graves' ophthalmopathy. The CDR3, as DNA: TGCAGTGCAAAGAGGGACTTCCAAGAGACCCAGTACTTC. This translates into CSAKRDFQETQYF.